A selection of T cell receptor beta chains follows, all from one sample in a study of cytomegalovirus exposure and HLA in healthy donors. Clones were read by immunoSEQ multiplex PCR, and TCRdb kept only the in-frame ones, dropping some. Of about 190,000 clones listed, approximately 81% are singletons. The sample comprised PBMCs. The receptor set was obtained from a man in his fifties or sixties in good health and CMV-seronegative. The CDR3 runs from the conserved cysteine through the conserved F or W. The D gene is left open where the match is weak. Clone size appears in some rows only: once, few, many, or a class for an expanded clone.

clone size | D gene | J gene | V gene | CDR3 DNA | CDR3 protein
. | . | TRBJ1-1 | TRBV7-9 | TGTGCCAGCAGCATGAAAGGGGTTACTGAAGCTTTCTTT | CASSMKGVTEAFF
. | . | TRBJ2-7 | TRBV19 | TGTGCCAGTAGTATTGGGAGCAAGGAGCAGTACTTC | CASSIGSKEQYF
. | TRBD2 | TRBJ2-3 | TRBV9 | TGTGCCAGCAGCGTTGCGGGGGGCAGCACAGATACGCAGTATTTT | CASSVAGGSTDTQYF
once | . | TRBJ1-5 | TRBV2 | TGTGCCAGCAGTGGACCGAATACCGGATCGCCTACAATATACTATAGCAATCAGCCCCAGCATTTT | CASSGPNTGSPTIYYSNQPQHF
. | . | TRBJ2-7 | TRBV2 | TGTGCCAGCATCGACGGGACTCGCGAGCAGTACTTC | CASIDGTREQYF
. | TRBD1 | TRBJ2-1 | TRBV2 | TGTGCCAGCAGTGACAGGGGGAATGAGCAGTTCTTC | CASSDRGNEQFF
. | TRBD1 | TRBJ2-2 | TRBV7-2 | TGTGCCAGCAGCTCGTCGGGACAGGTCGACACCGGGGAGCTGTTTTTT | CASSSSGQVDTGELFF
. | . | TRBJ2-3 | TRBV11-2 | TGTGCCAGCAGGGGGCCGGCCGGCGCAGATACGCAGTATTTT | CASRGPAGADTQYF
once | TRBD1 | TRBJ2-7 | TRBV19 | TGTGCCAGTAGTAAAACCTCCGGGACAGGGGGCTACGAGCAGTACTTC | CASSKTSGTGGYEQYF
. | TRBD1 | TRBJ1-1 | TRBV9 | TGTGCCAGCAGCGGGACAGGGGGCACTGAAGCTTTCTTT | CASSGTGGTEAFF
. | . | TRBJ2-1 | TRBV27 | TGTGCCAGCATTGCTAGCTCCTACAATGAGCAGTTCTTC | CASIASSYNEQFF
. | . | TRBJ2-7 | TRBV5-5 | TGTGCCAGCAGCTTGCAGGGCCACTACGAGCAGTACTTC | CASSLQGHYEQYF
. | TRBD1 | TRBJ1-2 | TRBV2 | TGTGCCAGCGGGTCTCCACCGGGACAGGGTTTTAACTATGGCTACACCTTC | CASGSPPGQGFNYGYTF
. | . | TRBJ1-1 | TRBV7-2 | TGTGCCAGCAGCTTAGCGAAGGGGGTGGCTTTCTTT | CASSLAKGVAFF
few | . | TRBJ1-1 | TRBV11-2 | TGTGCCAGCAGGCTGTGGGGGACGGACTATTTCTTT | CASRLWGTDYFF
few | . | TRBJ2-1 | TRBV7-7 | TGTGCTAGCAGCTCTAGACAGAGTCCCTACAATGAGCAGTTCTTC | CASSSRQSPYNEQFF
. | TRBD1 | TRBJ2-7 | TRBV18 | TGTGCCAGCTCACCATTGAGACAGGGGAGCCACGAGCAGTACTTC | CASSPLRQGSHEQYF
. | . | TRBJ1-3 | TRBV7-9 | TGTGCCAGCAGCTTCGTAGCTGGAAACACCATATATTTT | CASSFVAGNTIYF
. | TRBD1 | TRBJ1-2 | TRBV11-2 | TGTGCCAGCAGCTTAGAGACAGGGAGTCGGGGCTACACCTTC | CASSLETGSRGYTF
. | TRBD1 | TRBJ1-3 | TRBV7-9 | TGTGCCAGCAACGGACAGGGCGCCGCACCCATATATTTT | CASNGQGAAPIYF
. | TRBD1 | TRBJ1-5 | TRBV6-6 | TGTGCCGGGGGGACAGTCAACAATCAGCCCCAGCATTTT | CAGGTVNNQPQHF
. | . | TRBJ2-2 | TRBV10-3 | TGTGCCATCAGTGAACGAGGAAACGGCGGGGAGCTGTTTTTT | CAISERGNGGELFF
. | . | TRBJ1-1 | TRBV5-1 | TGCGCCAGCAGCTGGGGAGGGGAGGGCACTGAAGCTTTCTTT | CASSWGGEGTEAFF
. | . | TRBJ1-2 | TRBV10-3 | TGTGCCTCCTCCTGGACATACCAAGATGAGTATGGCTACACCTTC | CASSWTYQDEYGYTF
. | TRBD1 | TRBJ2-7 | TRBV6-5 | TGTGCCAGCAGTCGACAGGGGTTCGGCGAGCAGTACTTC | CASSRQGFGEQYF
. | TRBD2 | TRBJ2-7 | TRBV6-6 | TGTGCCAGCAGTTACAAGCGTAGCGGGTCCACCTACGAGCAGTACTTC | CASSYKRSGSTYEQYF
. | . | TRBJ1-1 | TRBV13 | TGTGCCAGCAGCTCATCAGAGAACACTGAAGCTTTCTTT | CASSSSENTEAFF
. | . | TRBJ1-1 | TRBV19 | TGTGCCAGTAGTATAACAACGGGGTACACTGAAGCTTTCTTT | CASSITTGYTEAFF
once | . | TRBJ1-2 | TRBV30 | TGTGCCCACCTACAGGGCCCCTATGGCTACACCTTC | CAHLQGPYGYTF
. | . | TRBJ2-2 | TRBV5-6 | TGTGCCAGCAGCTTGCGGGGGGCCAGGAACACCGGGGAGCTGTTTTTT | CASSLRGARNTGELFF
. | . | TRBJ2-2 | TRBV5-8 | TGTGCCAGCAGCTTGGGACAACTCCCCTCCACCGGGGAGCTGTTTTTT | CASSLGQLPSTGELFF
. | TRBD1 | TRBJ1-2 | TRBV29-1 | TGCAGCGTCGACAGGGTAAGGGGTGAATATGGCTACACCTTC | CSVDRVRGEYGYTF
. | . | TRBJ1-4 | TRBV5-1 | TGCGCCAGCAGCCCCGTTAGTTTAAATGAAAAACTGTTTTTT | CASSPVSLNEKLFF
. | . | TRBJ2-5 | TRBV6-1 | TGTGCCAGCAGTGAGCCTAGCAGGGAGACCCAGTACTTC | CASSEPSRETQYF
once | . | TRBJ1-5 | TRBV7-8 | TGTGCCAGCAGCCCCCCCGGGCAGCCCCAGCATTTT | CASSPPGQPQHF
once | . | TRBJ1-6 | TRBV5-1 | TGCGCCAGCAGCGTGAGGCAGGGAGGTTCACCCCTCCACTTT | CASSVRQGGSPLHF
. | . | TRBJ1-1 | TRBV5-5 | TGTGCCAGCAGCGCTGAGGGCGGAGGGAAAAAAGCTTTCTTT | CASSAEGGGKKAFF
. | TRBD1 | TRBJ1-2 | TRBV27 | TGTGCCAGCAGTGGGGGGACAGGGGCTCATGGCTACACCTTC | CASSGGTGAHGYTF
. | TRBD1 | TRBJ2-7 | TRBV18 | TGTGCCAGCTCACCCGGGACAGCCTCCTACGAGCAGTACTTC | CASSPGTASYEQYF
. | TRBD1 | TRBJ1-6 | TRBV19 | TGTGCCAGTAGTGACGGAAACAGGGGGCGTGGAGCACCCCTCCACTTT | CASSDGNRGRGAPLHF
. | TRBD1 | TRBJ2-7 | TRBV7-9 | TGTGCCAGCAGCTCCGACAGGGTCGTCCACGAGCAGTACTTC | CASSSDRVVHEQYF
. | . | TRBJ2-3 | TRBV4-1 | TGCGCCAGCAGCCCAGACAGGGAGGCAGATACGCAGTATTTT | CASSPDREADTQYF
. | . | TRBJ1-5 | TRBV7-9 | TGTGCCAGCAGCCCAGGGATGAATCAGCCCCAGCATTTT | CASSPGMNQPQHF
. | . | TRBJ2-5 | TRBV9 | TGTGCCAGCAGCGCTTCAGGCAGGGAGACCCAGTACTTC | CASSASGRETQYF
. | . | TRBJ1-1 | TRBV7-2 | TGTGCCAGCAGCCCCCGTCGGAACACTGAAGCTTTCTTT | CASSPRRNTEAFF
once | TRBD1 | TRBJ1-4 | TRBV2 | TGTGCCAGCAGACAGGAGACAGGGCCCCGGGGAAAACTGTTTTTT | CASRQETGPRGKLFF
. | . | TRBJ2-4 | TRBV5-6 | TGTGCCAGCAGTTTGGAGCCCCCGGGACGTCGGGGGAACATTCAGTACTTC | CASSLEPPGRRGNIQYF
. | . | TRBJ1-5 | TRBV7-2 | TGTGCCAGCAGCCTCTCAACAGGAGCCTATAGCAATCAGCCCCAGCATTTT | CASSLSTGAYSNQPQHF
few | TRBD1 | TRBJ1-6 | TRBV6-1 | TGTGCCAGCAGCGGACAGGATAATTCACCCCTCCACTTT | CASSGQDNSPLHF
. | . | TRBJ2-5 | TRBV18 | TGTGCCAGCTCGGGGACTGTGACCCCAGAGACCCAGTACTTC | CASSGTVTPETQYF
. | . | TRBJ1-5 | TRBV5-6 | TGTGCCAGCAGCTCCGGCTGGGCTAATCAGCCCCAGCATTTT | CASSSGWANQPQHF
. | TRBD2 | TRBJ2-1 | TRBV27 | TGTGCCAGCAGTAACGAGCGGGACTCCTACAATGAGCAGTTCTTC | CASSNERDSYNEQFF
few | TRBD1 | TRBJ2-7 | TRBV18 | TGTGCCAGCTCTCCCGGACAGGTTGTCGACGAGCAGTACTTC | CASSPGQVVDEQYF